The clone carrying this TCR beta chain has ten or more counts. TCRdb re-analysed the RT-PCR reads in MiXCR, keeping a single row per CDR3 protein. The sample contains about 680,000 distinct CDR3 sequences, 11% to 15% of which appear only once. Sequencing was carried out using memory CD4+ T cells from blood. This TCR derives from a female donor in good health, serving as a healthy control.

CDR3 nucleotide sequence: TGTGCCAGCAGCCAGGAACCCGGGACACTGGGGACCCAGCATTTT. Encoded protein: CASSQEPGTLGTQHF. This chain connects TRBV5-5 to TRBJ1-5; D may be TRBD1 (6 bases). Trimming shortened V by 4 bases and J by 11 bases, and 22 bases separated the two germline ends. CDR3 size: 15 residues. Germline lookup yields CDR1 SGHKS and CDR2 YYEKEE (reference sequence).